The 31 T cell receptor beta chains presented below share a single source sample, sequenced in a study of CD8 T cells in Susac syndrome. Random hexamers served to reverse transcribe about 0.5 to 1 ug RNA. TCRdb independently ran MiXCR on the immunoSEQ multiplex PCR reads; one entry per CDR3 protein. This sample has around 160,000 distinct CDR3 sequences, with about 93% found just once. The specimen sequenced was CD4+ T cells from PBMCs. The receptor set was obtained from a human donor in good health.

V is TRBV7-2 and J is TRBJ2-7; 8 nucleotides agree with TRBD2. The length of the CDR3 is 14 residues. Germline assignment: CDR1 SGHTA and CDR2 FQGNSA. Trimming at V came to 7 bases and at J to 4 bases, leaving 9 bases not matched to a gene. CDR3 nucleotide sequence: TGTGCCAGCACCGACGGGAGGGTGGGGTACGAGCAGTACTTC. Translated, it gives CASTDGRVGYEQYF.

The rearrangement links TRBV7-3 to TRBJ2-3; 13 bases fit TRBD2. The CDR3 has 16 residues. J was trimmed by 6 bases and V by 5 bases; bases with no gene match: 8. The germline V gene encodes CDR1 SGHTA and CDR2 FQGTGA. CDR3 residues: CASSKTGTSGADTQYF. The CDR3 nucleotides are TGTGCCAGCAGCAAAACCGGGACTAGCGGGGCGGATACGCAGTATTTT. Full variable domain (outside the CDR3, taken from reference TRBV7-3 and TRBJ2-3): GAGVSQTPSNKVTEKGKYVELRCDPISGHTALYWYRQSLGQGPEFLIYFQGTGAADDSGLPNDRFFAVRPEGSVSTLKIQRTERGDSAVYLCASSKTGTSGADTQYFGPGTRLTVL.

V gene TRBV28 combines with J gene TRBJ1-2; D gene unclear. Germline V CDR1 and CDR2: MDHEN, SYDVKM. Trimming removed 7 bases at V and 7 bases at J, with 19 bases between. CDR3 length equals 14 residues. CDR3 DNA sequence: TGTGCCAGCACTCAAAGGGCCCAAGTAGGTGGCTACACCTTC. As protein: CASTQRAQVGGYTF.

The chain has TRBV5-1 and TRBJ2-1; 8 bases match TRBD2. V lost 6 bases, J lost 8 bases, and 7 bases stayed unmatched. This CDR3 has 13 amino acids. Germline loops: CDR1 SGHRS, CDR2 YFSETQ. The DNA of the CDR3 is TGCGCCAGCAACACGGGACTAGTCGATGAGCAGTTCTTC. Translation gives CASNTGLVDEQFF.

This chain links TRBV25-1 with TRBJ2-5; D perhaps matches TRBD1 (5 bases). CDR3 length equals 15 residues. Germline lookup yields CDR1 MGHDK and CDR2 SYGVNS. The germline V and J ends were trimmed by 1 base and 4 bases, with 13 bases remaining between them. The chain's CDR3 is CASSESSGAGETQYF. In DNA form, the CDR3 reads TGTGCCAGCAGTGAATCGAGTGGGGCCGGAGAGACCCAGTACTTC.

The rearrangement joins TRBV18 to TRBJ2-7, with D perhaps matching TRBD1 or TRBD2 (6 bases each). The CDR3 loop spans 13 amino acids. Germline CDR1 KGHSH, CDR2 LQKENI. Deletions cut 3 bases from V and 6 bases from J, with 12 bases between. CDR3 protein: CASSPGPGAEQYF. The CDR3 region has the DNA TGTGCCAGCTCACCGGGACCGGGGGCCGAGCAGTACTTC.

The chain links TRBV18 to TRBJ2-7; tentatively, D is TRBD1 (5 bases). V lost 5 bases, J lost 2 bases, and 13 bases lay in between. CDR1 KGHSH and CDR2 LQKENI come from the germline V gene. The CDR3 totals 14 residues. The CDR3 nucleotides are TGTGCCAGCTCATCGACAGCCCAAGCCTACGAGCAGTACTTC. Protein product: CASSSTAQAYEQYF. Filled out from reference TRBV18 and TRBJ2-7, the complete variable domain reads NAGVMQNPRHLVRRRGQEARLRCSPMKGHSHVYWYRQLPEEGLKFMVYLQKENIIDESGMPKERFSAEFPKEGPSILRIQQVVRGDSAAYFCASSSTAQAYEQYFGPGTRLTVT.

The chain uses TRBV3-1 and TRBJ1-6; D gene ambiguous. Germline loops: CDR1 LGHDT, CDR2 YNNKEL (reference sequence). This CDR3 spans 12 amino acids. Trimming pared 2 bases from V and 7 bases from J, leaving 3 bases between. Written as DNA, the CDR3 is TGTGCCAGCAGCCAACCGAATTCACCCCTCCACTTT. Protein: CASSQPNSPLHF. Using reference TRBV3-1 and TRBJ1-6 for the parts outside the CDR3, the full variable domain is DTAVSQTPKYLVTQMGNDKSIKCEQNLGHDTMYWYKQDSKKFLKIMFSYNNKELIINETVPNRFSPKSPDKAHLNLHINSLELGDSAVYFCASSQPNSPLHFGNGTRLTVT.

This clonotype showed up just once. The rearrangement links TRBV14 to TRBJ2-7; D may be TRBD1 or TRBD2 (5 bases each). Germline assignment: CDR1 SGHDN and CDR2 FVKESK. This CDR3 has 14 residues. Between the trimmed V and J ends, which lost 4 bases and 8 bases, there was a span of 18 bases. The CDR3 reads CASSPHGDPWKQYF. The CDR3 DNA follows: TGTGCCAGCAGCCCCCACGGGGACCCGTGGAAGCAGTACTTC.

The chain combines TRBV4-2 with TRBJ2-6; D gene uncertain. The V end lost 0 bases, the J end lost 4 bases, and 16 bases lay between the germline ends. Germline lookup yields CDR1 LGHNA and CDR2 YNFKEQ. The CDR3 length is 18 residues. The CDR3 spells CASSQESGLVSGANVLTF. DNA for the CDR3: TGTGCCAGCAGCCAAGAGTCTGGTCTTGTGAGCGGGGCCAACGTCCTGACTTTC.

The V call is TRBV7-2, the J call TRBJ2-5, with D unresolved. V dropped 5 bases and J dropped 4 bases, with 11 bases sitting between them. This CDR3 spans 13 amino acids. Germline values: CDR1 SGHTA, CDR2 FQGNSA. Here the CDR3 reads CASSPNPGETQYF. The CDR3 DNA reads TGTGCCAGCAGCCCCAATCCCGGAGAGACCCAGTACTTC.

The chain has TRBV29-1 and TRBJ2-5; TRBD2 agrees at 10 bases. The CDR3 runs 13 residues. Germline V lookup: CDR1 SQVTM, CDR2 ANQGSEA. V gave up 6 bases and J gave up 5 bases; unmatched junction bases: 6. The CDR3 DNA reads as TGCAGCGTAGCGGGGGGGGCTCGGGAGACCCAGTACTTC. This codes for CSVAGGARETQYF.

This clonotype is a singleton in its sample. This chain uses TRBV2 with TRBJ2-7; possible D gene TRBD2, 6 bases. V was shortened by 6 bases and J by 5 bases, with 14 bases between the two germline ends. Germline CDR1 is SNHLY and CDR2 is FYNNEI. The CDR3 totals 13 residues. CDR3 bases: TGTGCCAGCAGGGCGGGACCGGTAAACGAGCAGTACTTC. Protein sequence: CASRAGPVNEQYF. Full variable domain (missing parts from reference TRBV2 and TRBJ2-7): EPEVTQTPSHQVTQMGQEVILRCVPISNHLYFYWYRQILGQKVEFLVSFYNNEISEKSEIFDDQFSVERPDGSNFTLKIRSTKLEDSAMYFCASRAGPVNEQYFGPGTRLTVT.

This chain links TRBV4-3 with TRBJ2-1; D unresolved. V gave up 4 bases and J gave up 2 bases, with 12 bases separating them. CDR1 and CDR2 (germline): LGHNA, YSLEER. CDR3 length equals 15 residues. In DNA, the CDR3 is TGCGCCAGCAGCCTCGGGCGAACGGCCTACAATGAGCAGTTCTTC. It encodes CASSLGRTAYNEQFF.

This chain joins TRBV6-1 and TRBJ1-5; possible D gene TRBD1, 5 bases. There are 18 residues in the CDR3. Germline CDR1 MNHNS, CDR2 SASEGT. The V end lost 5 bases, the J end lost 2 bases, and 22 bases lay between the germline ends. The chain's CDR3 is CASSSLQGGGAGNQPQHF. The CDR3 bases are TGTGCCAGCAGTAGTCTCCAGGGAGGTGGAGCGGGCAATCAGCCCCAGCATTTT.

The rearrangement uses TRBV20-1 and TRBJ2-7; D might be TRBD2 (5 bases). Germline loops: CDR1 DFQATT, CDR2 SNEGSKA (reference sequence). The V gene lost 2 bases and the J gene lost 2 bases, with 13 bases spanning the gap. CDR3 length: 14 residues. The CDR3 sequence is CSARSEDWTYEQYF. CDR3 nucleotide sequence: TGCAGTGCTAGATCGGAGGACTGGACCTACGAGCAGTACTTC.

The chain employs TRBV11-2 and TRBJ1-1, with D possibly matching TRBD1 (6 bases). Germline V CDR1 and CDR2: SGHAT, FQNNGV. The CDR3 sequence is 14 residues long. Trimming took off 5 bases at V and 2 bases at J, with 12 bases between the two ends. CDR3 loop: CASSLNRVNTEAFF. The CDR3 coding sequence is TGTGCCAGCAGCCTTAACAGGGTAAACACTGAAGCTTTCTTT.

This chain uses TRBV4-3 with TRBJ1-4, with a possible D match to TRBD1 (5 bases). The CDR3 covers 13 residues. Germline values: CDR1 LGHNA, CDR2 YSLEER. With 6 bases removed from V and 4 bases from J, the gap between germline ends came to 9 bases. The CDR3 sequence is CASRRGINEKLFF. For the CDR3, the DNA is TGCGCCAGCAGAAGGGGAATTAATGAAAAACTGTTTTTT.

V is TRBV3-1 and J is TRBJ2-5, with TRBD2 matching over 9 bases. V lost 4 bases, J lost 5 bases, and 8 bases stayed unmatched. The length of the CDR3 is 15 residues. Germline lookup yields CDR1 LGHDT and CDR2 YNNKEL (reference sequence). CDR3 bases: TGTGCCAGCAGCCTAAGGGGAGCGGGGGGTGAGACCCAGTACTTC. It is translated as CASSLRGAGGETQYF.

The chain couples TRBV9 to TRBJ2-5; 7 nucleotides match TRBD1. J gave up 3 bases and V 0 bases, and 8 bases lay outside the gene matches. The length of the CDR3 is 16 residues. Germline V gives CDR1 SGDLS, CDR2 YYNGEE. CDR3 sequence (DNA): TGTGCCAGCAGCGTAGGGGTAGGGGGCCGTGAAGAGACCCAGTACTTC. Its protein product is CASSVGVGGREETQYF. The variable domain in full, completed from reference TRBV9 and TRBJ2-5, reads DSGVTQTPKHLITATGQRVTLRCSPRSGDLSVYWYQQSLDQGLQFLIQYYNGEERAKGNILERFSAQQFPDLHSELNLSSLELGDSALYFCASSVGVGGREETQYFGPGTRLLVL.

The J gene is TRBJ1-6, the V gene TRBV20-1; D is uncertain. The CDR3 totals 12 residues. V was shortened by 6 bases and J by 6 bases, with 9 bases between the two germline ends. The germline CDR1 and CDR2 sequences are DFQATT and SNEGSKA (reference sequence). CDR3 protein: CSAGRTNSPLHF. The CDR3 DNA reads as TGCAGTGCCGGGAGGACTAATTCACCCCTCCACTTT.

The chain has TRBV4-3 and TRBJ2-7, with D possibly called TRBD1 or TRBD2 (6 bases each). Germline V gene lookup returns CDR1 LGHNA and CDR2 YSLEER. The CDR3 has 15 residues. V gave up 1 base and J gave up 3 bases, with 13 bases separating them. The CDR3 loop is CASSQGDRGDYEQYF. The DNA of the CDR3 is TGCGCCAGCAGCCAAGGGGATAGGGGGGACTACGAGCAGTACTTC.

The chain employs TRBV2 and TRBJ2-3, with TRBD2 matching 9 bases. With V trimmed by 6 bases and J by 10 bases, 17 bases remained unmatched. The germline V gene has CDR1 SNHLY and CDR2 FYNNEI. This CDR3 contains 16 residues. The CDR3 DNA is TGTGCCAGCAGGAGACCTAGCGGGGCCATCCCCCGGGCGCAGTATTTT. Amino acid sequence: CASRRPSGAIPRAQYF. Full variable domain (remainder filled in from reference TRBV2 and TRBJ2-3): EPEVTQTPSHQVTQMGQEVILRCVPISNHLYFYWYRQILGQKVEFLVSFYNNEISEKSEIFDDQFSVERPDGSNFTLKIRSTKLEDSAMYFCASRRPSGAIPRAQYFGPGTRLTVL.

As regards this clonotype: A junction end diverges from the germline sequence, so it may reflect a read error. The V gene is TRBV2, the J gene TRBJ2-4, with 7 bases that match TRBD1. Germline V lookup: CDR1 SNHLY, CDR2 FYNNEI. This CDR3 has 13 residues. CDR3 DNA sequence: TGTGCCAGCAGGGAAGGACAGGACGCCCTTCAGTACTTC. Protein: CASREGQDALQYF.

The V and J genes are TRBV23-1 and TRBJ2-1; no clear D gene. TRBV23-1 is reported as an ORF; its role is uncertain. V gave up 7 bases and J gave up 7 bases, with 17 bases separating them. The CDR3 extends over 14 amino acids. The CDR3 bases are TGCGCCAGCACCCGTGCCCGGCCGAGGAATGAGCAGTTCTTC. This gives the protein CASTRARPRNEQFF.

The chain carries TRBV29-1 and TRBJ1-1; D not certain. V was cut by 1 base and J by 3 bases, with 12 bases left in between. CDR1 is SQVTM, CDR2 ANQGSEA, per germline. The CDR3 sequence is 14 residues long. The CDR3 sequence: CSVEVYTLHTEAFF. Here the CDR3 DNA reads TGCAGCGTTGAAGTGTATACCCTGCACACTGAAGCTTTCTTT.

The chain combines TRBV29-1 with TRBJ2-3, with 10 bases matching TRBD2. Losses at the gene ends were 3 bases for V and 6 bases for J; bases not matched to a gene: 6. Germline assignment: CDR1 SQVTM and CDR2 ANQGSEA. The CDR3 is made up of 14 amino acids. In DNA form, the CDR3 reads TGCAGCGTTGACTCCCCGGGACTAGCGGATACGCAGTATTTT. Protein: CSVDSPGLADTQYF.

This chain's CDR3 is CASRSGHFNEQYF. CDR3 DNA: TGTGCCAGCAGGTCGGGACACTTCAACGAGCAGTACTTC. The V gene is TRBV6-2 or TRBV6-3, the J gene TRBJ2-7; maybe TRBD1 (6 bases). CDR3 length equals 13 residues. The germline CDR1 and CDR2 sequences are MNHEY and SVGEGT. Trimming left V 6 bases short and J 5 bases short, with 14 bases between.

This clonotype has just one count. This chain uses TRBV5-4 with TRBJ1-2, with D perhaps matching TRBD1 (6 bases). Trimming removed 4 bases at V and 4 bases at J, with 20 bases between. Germline assignment: CDR1 SGHNT and CDR2 YYREEE (reference sequence). The CDR3 is 16 residues long. The CDR3 here is CASSDPSGEEGYGYTF. The CDR3 coding sequence is TGTGCCAGCAGCGACCCATCAGGGGAAGAAGGCTATGGCTACACCTTC.

The rearrangement links TRBV28 to TRBJ2-4; D unresolved. The CDR3 consists of 16 residues. Trimming left V 6 bases short and J 1 base short, with 16 bases between. Germline V gene sequence: CDR1 MDHEN, CDR2 SYDVKM. The CDR3 protein is CASSLASPGAKNIQYF. Here the CDR3 DNA reads TGTGCCAGCAGCCTGGCCTCCCCCGGGGCCAAAAACATTCAGTACTTC.

The genes are TRBV20-1 and TRBJ2-3; unclear D gene. The V end lost 1 base, the J end lost 1 base, and 6 bases lay between the germline ends. Germline CDR1 DFQATT, CDR2 SNEGSKA (reference sequence). The length of the CDR3 is 13 residues. This chain's CDR3 is CSARVAGTDTQYF. The CDR3 DNA reads TGCAGTGCTAGAGTGGCAGGCACAGATACGCAGTATTTT.